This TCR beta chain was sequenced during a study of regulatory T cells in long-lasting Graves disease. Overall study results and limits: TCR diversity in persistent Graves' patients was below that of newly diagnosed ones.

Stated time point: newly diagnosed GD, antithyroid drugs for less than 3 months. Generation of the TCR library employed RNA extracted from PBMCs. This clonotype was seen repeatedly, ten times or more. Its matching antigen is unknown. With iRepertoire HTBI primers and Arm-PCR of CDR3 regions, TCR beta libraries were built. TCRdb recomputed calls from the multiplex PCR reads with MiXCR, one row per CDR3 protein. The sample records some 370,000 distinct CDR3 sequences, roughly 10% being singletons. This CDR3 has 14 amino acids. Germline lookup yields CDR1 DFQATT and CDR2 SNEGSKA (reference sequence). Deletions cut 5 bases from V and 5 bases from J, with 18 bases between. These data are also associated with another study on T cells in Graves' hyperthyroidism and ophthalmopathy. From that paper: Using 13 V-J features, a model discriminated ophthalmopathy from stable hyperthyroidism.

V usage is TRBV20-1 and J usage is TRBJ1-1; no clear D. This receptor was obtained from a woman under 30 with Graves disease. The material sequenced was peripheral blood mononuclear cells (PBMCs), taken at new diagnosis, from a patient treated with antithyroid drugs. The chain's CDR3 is CSASLWDSGTEAFF. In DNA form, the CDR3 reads TGCAGTGCTTCCCTGTGGGATTCCGGGACTGAAGCTTTCTTT.